These 5 T cell receptor beta chains came from one sample sequenced in a study of CD8 T cells in Susac syndrome. RNA totalling roughly 0.45 to 1 ug underwent reverse transcription with random hexamers. TCRdb re-called the immunoSEQ multiplex PCR reads through MiXCR, storing one row per CDR3 protein. The data hold 300,000 or so distinct CDR3 sequences, with about 90% observed a single time. The specimen was CD4+ T cells from PBMCs. The receptors were gathered from a human donor with multiple sclerosis.

The rearrangement joins TRBV27 to TRBJ1-2, with 9 positions matching TRBD1. The CDR3 has 14 residues. The germline V gene has CDR1 MNHEY and CDR2 SMNVEV (reference sequence). V gave up 8 bases and J gave up 6 bases; unmatched junction bases: 10. CDR3 sequence reads: CASRPQTGGDGYTF. DNA of the CDR3: TGTGCCAGCCGGCCCCAAACAGGGGGCGATGGCTACACCTTC.

The chain couples TRBV20-1 to TRBJ2-7; D uncertain. The V end lost 0 bases, the J end lost 0 bases, and 9 bases lay between the germline ends. The CDR3 totals 14 residues. Germline V lookup: CDR1 DFQATT, CDR2 SNEGSKA (reference sequence). CDR3 region: CSARDPKLSYEQYF. CDR3 sequence (DNA): TGCAGTGCTAGAGATCCCAAGCTCTCCTACGAGCAGTACTTC.

V gene TRBV21-1 combines with J gene TRBJ2-2; TRBD1 is the table's D call and was not checked against the DNA. TRBV21-1 is a pseudogene locus. This CDR3 is built from 17 residues. CDR3 in DNA: TGTGCCAGCAGCAAAAGGCCCCAGAGAATTAACACCGGGGAGCTGTTTTTT. Amino acids: CASSKRPQRINTGELFF.

This sequence joins TRBV5-5 and TRBJ2-6; no clear D gene. The CDR3 contains 15 residues. Trimming left V 2 bases short and J 3 bases short, with 9 bases between. Per germline, CDR1 SGHKS and CDR2 YYEKEE (reference sequence). CDR3 DNA sequence: TGTGCCAGCAGCTTCCTCTTGGGTGGGGCCAACGTCCTGACTTTC. Its translation: CASSFLLGGANVLTF.

The chain employs TRBV12-3 or TRBV12-4 and TRBJ2-3, with 9 bases lining up with TRBD1. The CDR3 has 18 amino acids. Unmatched junction bases numbered 13, after V lost 2 bases and J lost 4 bases. The CDR3 protein is CASSLSRGGQGTADTQYF. The CDR3 region has the DNA TGTGCCAGCAGTTTATCCCGGGGAGGACAGGGGACGGCAGATACGCAGTATTTT.